A selection of T cell receptor beta chains follows, all from one sample in a study of CD4+ T cells in melanoma. TCRdb keeps only in-frame clones here, not all; method: immunoSEQ multiplex PCR. The sample records about 54,000 clones, approximately 74% being singletons. Sequenced: tumor tissue. The receptors shown here come from a human donor with melanoma. CDR3s include the opening cysteine and the closing phenylalanine or tryptophan. The D gene is left open where the match is weak. The size field is filled for only some rows; it gives once, few, many or a size class.

clone size: few; J gene: TRBJ2-1; D gene: TRBD1; CDR3 length: 12; V gene: TRBV6-6; CDR3 protein: CASSPTGNEQFF; CDR3 DNA: TGTGCCAGCAGCCCGACAGGGAATGAGCAGTTCTTC
clone size: -; J gene: TRBJ1-2; D gene: -; CDR3 length: 18; V gene: TRBV9; CDR3 protein: CASSTLGGGSSTLYGYTF; CDR3 DNA: TGTGCCAGCAGCACACTCGGGGGGGGCAGCAGTACTCTCTATGGCTACACCTTC
clone size: -; J gene: TRBJ2-6; D gene: -; CDR3 length: 14; V gene: TRBV28; CDR3 protein: CASKPATGANVLTF; CDR3 DNA: TGTGCCAGCAAGCCAGCCACTGGGGCCAACGTCCTGACTTTC
clone size: -; J gene: TRBJ2-7; D gene: TRBD2; CDR3 length: 13; V gene: TRBV4-2; CDR3 protein: CASSYTGGNEQYF; CDR3 DNA: TGTGCCAGCAGTTATACGGGAGGGAACGAGCAGTACTTC
clone size: few; J gene: TRBJ2-7; D gene: -; CDR3 length: 15; V gene: TRBV6-4; CDR3 protein: CASSEGAGVMYEQYF; CDR3 DNA: TGTGCCAGCAGTGAAGGGGCAGGGGTAATGTACGAGCAGTACTTC
clone size: -; J gene: TRBJ2-7; D gene: -; CDR3 length: 14; V gene: TRBV2; CDR3 protein: CASSDSSRGREQYF; CDR3 DNA: TGTGCCAGCAGTGACAGCAGTCGGGGAAGGGAGCAGTACTTC
clone size: -; J gene: TRBJ2-7; D gene: -; CDR3 length: 13; V gene: TRBV6-5; CDR3 protein: CASSYIHIYEQYF; CDR3 DNA: TGTGCCAGCAGTTACATTCACATCTACGAGCAGTACTTC
clone size: -; J gene: TRBJ2-3; D gene: TRBD2; CDR3 length: 15; V gene: TRBV19; CDR3 protein: CASSSYSGGTDTQYF; CDR3 DNA: TGTGCCAGTAGCAGTTATAGCGGGGGCACAGATACGCAGTATTTT
clone size: -; J gene: TRBJ2-5; D gene: -; CDR3 length: 14; V gene: TRBV7-8; CDR3 protein: CASSSAGNRETQYF; CDR3 DNA: TGTGCCAGCAGCTCAGCAGGGAACCGGGAGACCCAGTACTTC
clone size: few; J gene: TRBJ1-1; D gene: -; CDR3 length: 12; V gene: TRBV29-1; CDR3 protein: CSVDLSNTEAFF; CDR3 DNA: TGCAGCGTGGATCTATCGAACACTGAAGCTTTCTTT
clone size: -; J gene: TRBJ2-7; D gene: TRBD1; CDR3 length: 14; V gene: TRBV19; CDR3 protein: CASSIRGLSYEQYF; CDR3 DNA: TGTGCCAGTAGTATAAGGGGGCTCTCCTACGAGCAGTACTTC
clone size: many; J gene: TRBJ1-4; D gene: -; CDR3 length: 17; V gene: TRBV14; CDR3 protein: CANKKTGRSASNEKLFF; CDR3 DNA: TGTGCCAACAAAAAAACTGGCCGATCTGCTAGTAATGAAAAACTGTTTTTT
clone size: many; J gene: TRBJ1-2; D gene: -; CDR3 length: 13; V gene: TRBV7-9; CDR3 protein: CASSLGQSYGYTF; CDR3 DNA: TGTGCCAGCAGCTTGGGCCAGTCCTATGGCTACACCTTC
clone size: -; J gene: TRBJ1-6; D gene: TRBD1; CDR3 length: 14; V gene: TRBV7-8; CDR3 protein: CASSLTGVNSPLHF; CDR3 DNA: TGTGCCAGCAGCCTGACAGGGGTAAACTCACCCCTCCACTTT
clone size: few; J gene: TRBJ2-3; D gene: -; CDR3 length: 16; V gene: TRBV18; CDR3 protein: CASSSQVSGGTDTQYF; CDR3 DNA: TGTGCCAGCTCGTCCCAGGTTAGTGGTGGCACAGATACGCAGTATTTT
clone size: many; J gene: TRBJ2-3; D gene: -; CDR3 length: 13; V gene: TRBV9; CDR3 protein: CASSVGGGDTQYF; CDR3 DNA: TGTGCCAGCAGCGTAGGTGGGGGAGATACGCAGTATTTT
clone size: -; J gene: TRBJ2-1; D gene: TRBD1; CDR3 length: 15; V gene: TRBV2; CDR3 protein: CASRRGQNLNNEQFF; CDR3 DNA: TGTGCCAGCAGGAGGGGGCAAAACCTCAACAATGAGCAGTTCTTC
clone size: -; J gene: TRBJ2-2; D gene: -; CDR3 length: 15; V gene: TRBV9; CDR3 protein: CASSVTGANTGELFF; CDR3 DNA: TGTGCCAGCAGCGTAACGGGGGCGAACACCGGGGAGCTGTTTTTT
clone size: once; J gene: TRBJ2-3; D gene: -; CDR3 length: 13; V gene: TRBV6-5; CDR3 protein: CASSLLLRGTQYF; CDR3 DNA: TGTGCCAGCAGCCTTTTGCTCCGTGGCACGCAGTATTTT
clone size: few; J gene: TRBJ2-7; D gene: -; CDR3 length: 13; V gene: TRBV6-6; CDR3 protein: CASSLHRVYEQYF; CDR3 DNA: TGTGCCAGCAGTTTACACAGGGTCTACGAGCAGTACTTC